What follows are 8 T cell receptor beta chains derived from one specimen sequenced in a study of blood T cell repertoires in COVID-19 (dated by TCRdb to about 2020). Libraries were constructed by the immunoSEQ multiplex PCR assay. What TCRdb holds here is the immuneACCESS table cut down to in-frame rearrangements. Part of the clones is not present; checked against another copy, under half of the missing clones reflect an unresolved V gene, and the others are unexplained. The sample records hundreds of thousands of clones, 86% of which are singletons. 7.1% of the sample comes from the top ten. Sample: peripheral blood. The source is a woman aged 55-70 years with COVID-19, enrolled during active disease.

The chain recombines TRBV12-3 or TRBV12-4 with TRBJ1-5; TRBD1 matches at 7 bases. The J segment lost 6 bases and the V segment lost 8 bases, leaving 7 bases of the junction unmatched. This CDR3 has 13 amino acids. CDR3 residues: CASQGGSGQPQHF. The CDR3 nucleotides are TGTGCCAGCCAGGGGGGTAGTGGTCAGCCCCAGCATTTT.

This chain links TRBV29-1 with TRBJ2-1; maybe TRBD2 (5 bases). This CDR3 spans 14 amino acids. V gave up 4 bases and J gave up 8 bases, with 18 bases separating them. Per the germline V gene, CDR1 is SQVTM and CDR2 is ANQGSEA. The DNA of the CDR3 is TGCAGCGTTGTCGGAGCGGAGACTTCGGATGAGCAGTTCTTC. Protein sequence: CSVVGAETSDEQFF.

V usage is TRBV4-2 and J usage is TRBJ2-1; 7 bases map to TRBD2. Trimming removed 1 base from V and 6 bases from J; junction bases left unmatched: 6. The germline CDR1 and CDR2 sequences are LGHNA and YNFKEQ. The CDR3 totals 15 residues. The CDR3 region has the DNA TGTGCCAGCAGCCAAGGGGCAGAGCGGGGCAATGAGCAGTTCTTC. Its translation: CASSQGAERGNEQFF.

The chain employs TRBV6-5 and TRBJ2-2; D not resolved. Trimming took 5 bases from V and 4 from J, leaving 8 bases between them. The CDR3 extends over 13 amino acids. Per germline, CDR1 MNHEY and CDR2 SVGAGI. The CDR3, as DNA: TGTGCCAGCAGTCCGACTCGCACCGGGGAGCTGTTTTTT. It yields the protein CASSPTRTGELFF.

This clone was seen once. The chain carries TRBV7-9 and TRBJ1-5; 11 bases align to TRBD1. Germline CDR1 reads SEHNR; CDR2 reads FQNEAQ (reference sequence). This CDR3 is built from 18 residues. The J segment lost 2 bases and the V segment lost 3 bases, leaving 9 bases of the junction unmatched. CDR3 nucleotide sequence: TGTGCCAGCAGCTTCCACGGACAGGGGGCAAGGGGCAATCAGCCCCAGCATTTT. It encodes CASSFHGQGARGNQPQHF.

The chain carries TRBV5-6 and TRBJ2-7; 7 bases agree with TRBD1. The CDR3 runs 14 residues. Germline CDR1 and CDR2: SGHDT and YYEEEE. The trim removed 3 bases at V and 0 bases at J, leaving 3 bases unmatched. The CDR3 nucleotides are TGTGCCAGCAGCTCCCGGGACAGCTCCTACGAGCAGTACTTC. Residues: CASSSRDSSYEQYF.

The chain employs TRBV5-4 and TRBJ1-4; 7 positions agree with TRBD1. V lost 0 bases and J lost 8; bases outside the gene matches: 7. Germline V gene sequence: CDR1 SGHNT, CDR2 YYREEE (reference sequence). CDR3 length: 15 amino acids. The CDR3 sequence is CASSLAGTVSEKLFF. In nucleotides, the CDR3 is TGTGCCAGCAGCTTGGCCGGGACAGTTTCAGAAAAACTGTTTTTT.

This chain links TRBV6-5 with TRBJ2-7; perhaps TRBD1 as D (5 bases). The CDR3 is 15 residues long. Trimming stripped 3 bases from V and 3 bases from J, with 15 bases between. Germline V CDR1 and CDR2: MNHEY, SVGAGI. The CDR3 sequence is CASSYWRDSLYEQYF. The CDR3 coding sequence is TGTGCCAGCAGTTATTGGCGAGACAGCCTCTACGAGCAGTACTTC.